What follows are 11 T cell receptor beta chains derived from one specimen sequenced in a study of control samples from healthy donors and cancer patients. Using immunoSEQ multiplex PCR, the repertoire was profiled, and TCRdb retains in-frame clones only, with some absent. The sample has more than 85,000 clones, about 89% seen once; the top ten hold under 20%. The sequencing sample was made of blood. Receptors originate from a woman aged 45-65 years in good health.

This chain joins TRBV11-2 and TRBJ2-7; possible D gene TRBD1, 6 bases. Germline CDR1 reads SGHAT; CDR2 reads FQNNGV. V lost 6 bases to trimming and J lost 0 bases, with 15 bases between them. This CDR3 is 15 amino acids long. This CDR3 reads CASSRHRDFSYEQYF. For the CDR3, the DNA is TGTGCCAGCAGTCGACACAGGGATTTCTCCTACGAGCAGTACTTC.

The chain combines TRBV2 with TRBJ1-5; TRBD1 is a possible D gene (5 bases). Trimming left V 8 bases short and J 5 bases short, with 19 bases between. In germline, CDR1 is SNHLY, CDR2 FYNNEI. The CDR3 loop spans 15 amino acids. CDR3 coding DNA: TGTGCCAGCGCACGGGTCGGAGGGGACTATCAGCCCCAGCATTTT. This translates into CASARVGGDYQPQHF.

CDR3 sequence reads: CASSFQGYGYTF. CDR3 sequence (DNA): TGTGCCAGCAGCTTCCAGGGGTATGGCTACACCTTC. The J gene is TRBJ1-2, the V gene TRBV7-6, with D tentatively TRBD1 (6 bases). Germline V gene data show CDR1 as SGHVS and CDR2 as FNYEAQ. Trimming cost V 3 bases and J 5 bases, with 7 bases left between them. This CDR3 is built from 12 residues. The full variable domain, completed using reference TRBV7-6 and TRBJ1-2, is GAGVSQSPRYKVTKRGQDVALRCDPISGHVSLYWYRQALGQGPEFLTYFNYEAQQDKSGLPNDRFSAERPEGSISTLTIQRTEQRDSAMYRCASSFQGYGYTFGSGTRLTVV.

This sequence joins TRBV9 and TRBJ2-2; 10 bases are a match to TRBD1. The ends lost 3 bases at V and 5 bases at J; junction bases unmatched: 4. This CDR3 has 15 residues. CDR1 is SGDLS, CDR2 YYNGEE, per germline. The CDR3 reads CASSARDRGTGELFF. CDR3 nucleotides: TGTGCCAGCAGCGCGAGGGACAGGGGAACCGGGGAGCTGTTTTTT.

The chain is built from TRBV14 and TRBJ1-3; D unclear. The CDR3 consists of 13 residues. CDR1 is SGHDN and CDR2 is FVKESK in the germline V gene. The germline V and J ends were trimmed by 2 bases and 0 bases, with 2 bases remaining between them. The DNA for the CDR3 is TGTGCCAGCAGCCAAACCTCTGGAAACACCATATATTTT. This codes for CASSQTSGNTIYF.

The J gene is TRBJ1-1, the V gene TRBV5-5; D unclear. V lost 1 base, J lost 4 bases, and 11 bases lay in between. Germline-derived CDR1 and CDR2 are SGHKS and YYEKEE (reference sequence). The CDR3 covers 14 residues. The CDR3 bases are TGTGCCAGCAGCTTGCTGACTACAAGCACTGAAGCTTTCTTT. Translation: CASSLLTTSTEAFF.

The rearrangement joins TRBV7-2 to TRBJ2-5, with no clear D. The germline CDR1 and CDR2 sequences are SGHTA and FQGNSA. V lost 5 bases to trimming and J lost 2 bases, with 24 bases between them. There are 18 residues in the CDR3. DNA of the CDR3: TGTGCCAGCAGCCTCAGGCGACTGCGAATGCAGGAGCAAGAGACCCAGTACTTC. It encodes CASSLRRLRMQEQETQYF.

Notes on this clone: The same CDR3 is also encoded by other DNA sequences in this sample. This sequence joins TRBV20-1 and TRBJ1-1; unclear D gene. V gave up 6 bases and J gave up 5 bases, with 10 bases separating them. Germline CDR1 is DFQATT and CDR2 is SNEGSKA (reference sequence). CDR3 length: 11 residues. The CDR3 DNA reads TGCAGTGCCCCCGGGAGGACTGAAGCTTTCTTT. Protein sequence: CSAPGRTEAFF.

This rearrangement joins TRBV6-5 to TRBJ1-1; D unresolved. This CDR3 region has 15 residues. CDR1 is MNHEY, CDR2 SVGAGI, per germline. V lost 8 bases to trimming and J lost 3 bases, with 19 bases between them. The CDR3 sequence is CASAGRGRRDTEAFF. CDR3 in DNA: TGTGCCAGCGCTGGCCGAGGCAGGCGGGACACTGAAGCTTTCTTT.

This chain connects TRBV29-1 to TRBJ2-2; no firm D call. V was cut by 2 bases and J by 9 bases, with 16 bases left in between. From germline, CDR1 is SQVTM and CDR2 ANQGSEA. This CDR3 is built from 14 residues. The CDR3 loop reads CSVERLRHGRELFF. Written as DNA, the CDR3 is TGCAGCGTTGAACGCCTTAGACACGGCAGGGAGCTGTTTTTT.

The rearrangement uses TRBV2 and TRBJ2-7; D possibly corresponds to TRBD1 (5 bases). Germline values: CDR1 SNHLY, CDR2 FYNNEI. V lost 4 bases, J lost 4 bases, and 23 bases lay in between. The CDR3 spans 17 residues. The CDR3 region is CASSGPSPYSTAYEQYV. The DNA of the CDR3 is TGTGCCAGCAGTGGTCCCTCCCCCTATTCGACAGCTTACGAGCAGTACGTC.